The present entry profiles one T cell receptor (beta chain) with its context. The data belong to a study of blood T cells in healthy people across ages. Together with a sample-barcoded 5' primer, a J-beta primer mix was included in a second PCR lasting roughly 6 to 12 cycles. TCRdb reanalysed the 5' RACE reads using MiXCR and keeps one entry per CDR3 protein. This sample has roughly 700,000 distinct CDR3 sequences, with roughly 50% found just once. V lost 7 bases, J lost 5 bases, and 7 bases stayed unmatched. Germline V gene sequence: CDR1 SNHLY, CDR2 FYNNEI. The CDR3 runs 14 residues. Sequencing used blood. This TCR was recovered from an older woman in good health. The rearrangement uses TRBV2 and TRBJ2-1, with 8 bases matching TRBD2. The CDR3 DNA sequence: TGTGCCAGCAAAAGGACTAGCCAGAACAATGAGCAGTTCTTC. This codes for CASKRTSQNNEQFF.